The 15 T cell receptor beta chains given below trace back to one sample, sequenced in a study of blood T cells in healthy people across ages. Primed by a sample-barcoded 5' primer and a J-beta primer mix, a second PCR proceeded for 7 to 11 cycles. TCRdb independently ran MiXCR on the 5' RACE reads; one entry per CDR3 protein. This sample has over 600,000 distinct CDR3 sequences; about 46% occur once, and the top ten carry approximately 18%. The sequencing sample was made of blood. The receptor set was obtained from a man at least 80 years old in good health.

Here the CDR3 reads CASREVQGLYNEQFF. Here the CDR3 DNA reads TGTGCCAGCAGAGAAGTACAGGGATTATACAATGAGCAGTTCTTC. The V and J genes are TRBV6-2 or TRBV6-3 and TRBJ2-1, with D possibly matching TRBD1 (6 bases). The V gene's germline CDR1 is MNHEY and CDR2 SVGEGT. The CDR3 is 15 residues long. Deletions cut 6 bases from V and 4 bases from J, with 16 bases between.

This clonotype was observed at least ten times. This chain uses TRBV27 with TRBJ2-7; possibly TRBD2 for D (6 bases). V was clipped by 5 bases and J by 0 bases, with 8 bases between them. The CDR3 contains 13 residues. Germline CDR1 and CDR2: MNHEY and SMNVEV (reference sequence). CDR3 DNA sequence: TGTGCCAGCAGTGCAGCGGGCTCCTACGAGCAGTACTTC. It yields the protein CASSAAGSYEQYF.

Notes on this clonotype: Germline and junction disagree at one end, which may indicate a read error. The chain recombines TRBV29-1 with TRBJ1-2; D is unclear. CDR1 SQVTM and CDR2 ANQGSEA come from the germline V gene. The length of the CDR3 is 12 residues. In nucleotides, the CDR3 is TGCAGCGTGGAAGGCGTCGTTGGGGGCTACACCTTC. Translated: CSVEGVVGGYTF.

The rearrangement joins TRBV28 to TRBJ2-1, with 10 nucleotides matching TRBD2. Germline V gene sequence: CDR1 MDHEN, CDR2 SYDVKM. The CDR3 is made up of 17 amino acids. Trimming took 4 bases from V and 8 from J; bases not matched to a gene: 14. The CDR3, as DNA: TGTGCCAGCAGTTCAGGATCTAGAATTAGCGGGAGGCATGAGCAGTTCTTC. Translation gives CASSSGSRISGRHEQFF.

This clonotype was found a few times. The CDR3 loop reads CASSQLIGNNEQFF. CDR3 DNA sequence: TGTGCCAGCAGTCAATTAATTGGAAACAATGAGCAGTTCTTC. The rearrangement uses TRBV14 and TRBJ2-1, with no clear D. CDR1 is SGHDN, CDR2 FVKESK, per germline. The CDR3 is made up of 14 amino acids. V was pared by 6 bases and J by 5 bases, with 14 bases between.

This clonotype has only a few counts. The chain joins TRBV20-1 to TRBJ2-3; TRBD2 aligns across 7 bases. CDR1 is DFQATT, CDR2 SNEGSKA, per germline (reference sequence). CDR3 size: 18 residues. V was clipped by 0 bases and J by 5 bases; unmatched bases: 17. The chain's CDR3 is CSARDPLRSGRSGDTQYF. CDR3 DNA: TGCAGTGCTAGAGACCCCCTTCGTTCCGGGAGGTCTGGAGATACGCAGTATTTT.

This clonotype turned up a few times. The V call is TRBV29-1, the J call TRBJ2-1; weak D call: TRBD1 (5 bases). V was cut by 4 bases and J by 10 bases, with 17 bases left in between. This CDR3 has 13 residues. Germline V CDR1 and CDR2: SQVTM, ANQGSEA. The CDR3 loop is CSVGASTGDEQFF. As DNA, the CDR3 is TGCAGCGTTGGGGCTAGTACAGGTGACGAGCAGTTCTTC.

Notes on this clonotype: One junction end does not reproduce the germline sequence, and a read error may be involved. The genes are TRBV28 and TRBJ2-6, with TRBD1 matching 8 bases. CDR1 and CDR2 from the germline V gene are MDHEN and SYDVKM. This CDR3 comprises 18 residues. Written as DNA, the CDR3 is TGTGCCAGCAGCCCAAGACAGGGGTTTTACTCTGGGGACAACGTCCTGACTTTC. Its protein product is CASSPRQGFYSGDNVLTF. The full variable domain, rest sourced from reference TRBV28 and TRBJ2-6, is DVKVTQSSRYLVKRTGEKVFLECVQDMDHENMFWYRQDPGLGLRLIYFSYDVKMKEKGDIPEGYSVSREKKERFSLILESASTNQTSMYLCASSPRQGFYSGDNVLTFGAGSRLTVL.

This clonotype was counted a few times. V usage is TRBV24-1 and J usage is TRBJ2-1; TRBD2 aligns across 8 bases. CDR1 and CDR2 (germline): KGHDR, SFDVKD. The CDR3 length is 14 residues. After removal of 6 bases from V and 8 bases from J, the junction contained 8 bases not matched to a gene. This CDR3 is CATSRGLEKDEQFF. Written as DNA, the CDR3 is TGTGCCACCAGTAGGGGACTAGAGAAAGATGAGCAGTTCTTC.

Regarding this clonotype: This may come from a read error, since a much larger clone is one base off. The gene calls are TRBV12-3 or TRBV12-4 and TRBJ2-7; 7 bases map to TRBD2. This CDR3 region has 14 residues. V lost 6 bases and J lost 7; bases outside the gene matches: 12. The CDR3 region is CASSALATYNEQYF. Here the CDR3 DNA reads TGTGCCAGCAGCGCACTAGCGACCTACAATGAGCAGTACTTC.

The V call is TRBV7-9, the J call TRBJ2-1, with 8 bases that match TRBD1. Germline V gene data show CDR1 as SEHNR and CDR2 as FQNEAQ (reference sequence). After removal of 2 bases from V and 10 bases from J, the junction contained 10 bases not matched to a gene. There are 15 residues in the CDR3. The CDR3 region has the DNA TGTGCCAGCAGCTTAAGTTCCAGGGGGCCCTACGAGCAGTTCTTC. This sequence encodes CASSLSSRGPYEQFF.

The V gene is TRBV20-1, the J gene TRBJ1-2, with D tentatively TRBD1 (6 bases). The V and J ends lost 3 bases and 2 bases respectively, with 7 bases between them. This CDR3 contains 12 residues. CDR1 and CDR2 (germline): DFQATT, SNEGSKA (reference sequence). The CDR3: CSASGQNYGYTF. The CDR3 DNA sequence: TGCAGTGCTAGCGGACAGAACTATGGCTACACCTTC.

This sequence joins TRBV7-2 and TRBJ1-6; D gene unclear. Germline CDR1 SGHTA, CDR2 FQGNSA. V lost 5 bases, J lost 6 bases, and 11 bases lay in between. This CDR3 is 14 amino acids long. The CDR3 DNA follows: TGTGCCAGCAGCCCGGTTACGACTAATTCACCCCTCCACTTT. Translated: CASSPVTTNSPLHF.

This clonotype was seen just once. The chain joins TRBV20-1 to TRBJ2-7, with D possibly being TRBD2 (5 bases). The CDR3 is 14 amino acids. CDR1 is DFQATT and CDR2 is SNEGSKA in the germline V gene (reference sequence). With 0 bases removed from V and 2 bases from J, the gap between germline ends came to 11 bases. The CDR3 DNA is TGCAGTGCTAGAGATAGAGGGCTGGCCTACGAGCAGTACTTC. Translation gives CSARDRGLAYEQYF.

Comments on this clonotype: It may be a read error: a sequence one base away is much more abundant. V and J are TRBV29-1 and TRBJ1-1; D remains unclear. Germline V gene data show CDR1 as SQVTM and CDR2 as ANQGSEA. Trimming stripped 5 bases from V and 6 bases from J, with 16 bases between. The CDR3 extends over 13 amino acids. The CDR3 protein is CSVLDGVVAEAFF. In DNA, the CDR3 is TGCAGCGTTCTAGACGGAGTGGTCGCTGAAGCTTTCTTT.